A single sample gave rise to the 8 T cell receptor beta chains below, sequenced in a study of cytomegalovirus exposure and HLA in healthy donors. Method: immunoSEQ multiplex PCR; TCRdb's copy keeps in-frame clones and lacks some. The data show 250,000 or so clones, less than 90% seen once. Sequencing used PBMCs. All receptors come from a man aged 18 to 30 in good health and CMV-seropositive.

The chain joins TRBV6-6 to TRBJ2-1; 7 bases are a match to TRBD2. CDR3 length: 15 residues. V lost 5 bases and J lost 1; bases outside the gene matches: 5. The germline V gene has CDR1 MNHNY and CDR2 SVGAGI (reference sequence). This CDR3 reads CASSPRRGSYNEQFF. The CDR3 nucleotides read TGTGCCAGCAGTCCTCGGCGGGGGTCCTACAATGAGCAGTTCTTC.

The CDR3 reads CASRETGTSGTYEQYF. The CDR3 region has the DNA TGTGCCAGTAGAGAGACCGGGACTAGCGGTACCTACGAGCAGTACTTC. The V call is TRBV19, the J call TRBJ2-7; the match to TRBD2 covers 11 bases. CDR1 LNHDA and CDR2 SQIVND come from the germline V gene (reference sequence). The CDR3 spans 16 residues. Germline trimming cut 6 bases from V and 2 bases from J; bases unmatched to any gene: 9. The entire variable domain, with the rest obtained from reference TRBV19 and TRBJ2-7, is as follows: DGGITQSPKYLFRKEGQNVTLSCEQNLNHDAMYWYRQDPGQGLRLIYYSQIVNDFQKGDIAEGYSVSREKKESFPLTVTSAQKNPTAFYLCASRETGTSGTYEQYFGPGTRLTVT.

The chain couples TRBV19 to TRBJ1-3; D might be TRBD1 (5 bases). Trimming removed 5 bases at V and 0 bases at J, with 11 bases between. The CDR3 runs to 15 residues. Germline CDR1 reads LNHDA; CDR2 reads SQIVND (reference sequence). CDR3 coding DNA: TGTGCCAGTAGTTGGCCAGGGAGCTCTGGAAACACCATATATTTT. It specifies CASSWPGSSGNTIYF.

The V and J genes are TRBV7-2 and TRBJ2-7; tentatively, D is TRBD1 (6 bases). This CDR3 spans 18 amino acids. V was trimmed by 1 base and J by 7 bases, leaving 26 bases between them. Germline assignment: CDR1 SGHTA and CDR2 FQGNSA. CDR3 protein: CASSLGIIWDKIPWEQYF. CDR3 coding DNA: TGTGCCAGCAGCTTAGGCATTATTTGGGACAAGATACCTTGGGAGCAGTACTTC.

This clone was seen once. This sequence joins TRBV5-4 and TRBJ2-2; D is unresolved. V was pared by 2 bases and J by 7 bases, with 6 bases between. Germline assignment: CDR1 SGHNT and CDR2 YYREEE (reference sequence). This CDR3 has 12 residues. The CDR3 spells CASSLGGGELFF. In DNA form, the CDR3 reads TGTGCCAGCAGCTTAGGCGGCGGGGAGCTGTTTTTT.

V and J are TRBV30 and TRBJ1-1; D gene ambiguous. Germline V lookup: CDR1 GTSNPN, CDR2 SVGIG (reference sequence). The CDR3 extends over 12 amino acids. The V gene lost 1 base and the J gene lost 6 bases, with 9 bases spanning the gap. CDR3 sequence: CAWSGRGAEAFF. CDR3 nucleotides: TGTGCCTGGAGTGGGCGGGGAGCTGAAGCTTTCTTT.

V usage is TRBV5-1 and J usage is TRBJ2-7, with 7 positions matching TRBD2. CDR1 is SGHRS, CDR2 YFSETQ, per germline. CDR3 length equals 14 residues. Trimming cost V 2 bases and J 3 bases; bases outside gene matches: 5. CDR3 loop: CASSLASGDYEQYF. The CDR3 DNA reads TGCGCCAGCAGCTTAGCTAGCGGCGACTACGAGCAGTACTTC.

The chain recombines TRBV18 with TRBJ1-2; D is undetermined. Germline CDR1 KGHSH, CDR2 LQKENI. Trimming stripped 6 bases from V and 5 bases from J, with 16 bases between. The CDR3 loop spans 14 amino acids. The CDR3 coding sequence is TGTGCCAGCTCCCGCTGGCCGGAGCTTTATGGCTACACCTTC. This gives the protein CASSRWPELYGYTF.